This T cell receptor (beta chain) was found in a study of cytomegalovirus exposure and HLA in healthy donors. Findings and caveats of the study: CMV serostatus was the only immune exposure information that was available. For TCR beta chains, V- and J-gene trimming was later linked to a missense DCLRE1C variant.

PCR involved 60 Vbeta and 13 Jbeta primers. The method was immunoSEQ multiplex PCR; TCRdb's version includes in-frame clones alone and lacks a portion of them. The data hold 210,000 or so clones, with roughly four fifths observed a single time. Of note for this clone: Antigen unknown.

The TCR was taken from a girl aged 5-17 years in good health and CMV-seronegative. The sequenced sample was PBMCs.

The CDR3 coding sequence is TGTGCCAGCAGTTTACAGGGGGCCCAGGGCGAGCAGTACTTC. Translation: CASSLQGAQGEQYF. This chain connects TRBV27 to TRBJ2-7; 8 nucleotides line up with TRBD1. V dropped 2 bases and J dropped 6; count of bases not matched to a gene: 6. The CDR3 has 14 amino acids. Germline CDR1 reads MNHEY; CDR2 reads SMNVEV (reference sequence).